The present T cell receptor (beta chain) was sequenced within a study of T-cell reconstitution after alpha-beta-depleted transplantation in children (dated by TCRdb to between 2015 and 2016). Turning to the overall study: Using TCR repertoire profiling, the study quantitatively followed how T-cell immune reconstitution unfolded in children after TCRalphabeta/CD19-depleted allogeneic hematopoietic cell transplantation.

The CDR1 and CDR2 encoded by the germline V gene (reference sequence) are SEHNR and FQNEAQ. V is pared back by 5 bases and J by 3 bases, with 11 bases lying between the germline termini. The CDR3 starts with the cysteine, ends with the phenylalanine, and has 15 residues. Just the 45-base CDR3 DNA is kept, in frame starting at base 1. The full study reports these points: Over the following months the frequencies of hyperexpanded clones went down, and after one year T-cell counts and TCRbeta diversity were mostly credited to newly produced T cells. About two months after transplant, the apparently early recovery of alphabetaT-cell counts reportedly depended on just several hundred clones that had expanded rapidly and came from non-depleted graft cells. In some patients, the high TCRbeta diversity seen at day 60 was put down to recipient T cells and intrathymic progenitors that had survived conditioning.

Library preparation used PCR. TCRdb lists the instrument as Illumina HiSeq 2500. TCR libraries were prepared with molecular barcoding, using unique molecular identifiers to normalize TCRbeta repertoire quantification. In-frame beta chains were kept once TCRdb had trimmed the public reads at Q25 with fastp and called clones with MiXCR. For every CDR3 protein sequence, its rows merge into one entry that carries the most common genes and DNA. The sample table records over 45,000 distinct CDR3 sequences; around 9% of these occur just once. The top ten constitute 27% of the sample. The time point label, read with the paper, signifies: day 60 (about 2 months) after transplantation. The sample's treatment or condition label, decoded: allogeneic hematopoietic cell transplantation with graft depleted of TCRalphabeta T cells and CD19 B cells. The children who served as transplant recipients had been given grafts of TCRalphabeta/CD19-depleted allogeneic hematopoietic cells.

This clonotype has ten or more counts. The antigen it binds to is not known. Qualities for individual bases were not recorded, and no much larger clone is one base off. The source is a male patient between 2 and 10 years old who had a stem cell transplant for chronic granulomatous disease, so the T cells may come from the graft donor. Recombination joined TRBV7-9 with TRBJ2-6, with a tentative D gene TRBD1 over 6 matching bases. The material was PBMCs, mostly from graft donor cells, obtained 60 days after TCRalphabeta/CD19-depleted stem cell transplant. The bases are TGTGCCAGCAGCACCAGGGGTTATGGGGCCAACGTCCTGACTTTC. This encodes CASSTRGYGANVLTF.